A selection of T cell receptor beta chains follows, all from one sample in a study of identical twins. MiXCR was run by TCRdb on the 5' RACE reads, yielding one entry per CDR3 protein. The sample lists 400,000 to 600,000 distinct CDR3 sequences; 20% to 25% were seen once. This sample also belongs to another study, concerning yellow fever vaccine responses in identical twins.

The sequenced sample was CD4+ T cells sorted from blood. These receptors came from a woman between 18 and 29 years old in good health. The CDR3 runs from the conserved cysteine through the conserved F or W. The D gene is left open where the match is weak. Size is omitted from some rows. Given values are once, few, many or a class for expanded clones.

j_call clone_size v_call d_call cdr3_aa cdr3_nt
TRBJ2-3 few TRBV24-1 NA CATSDLWGLSTDTQYF TGTGCCACCAGTGATTTGTGGGGGCTAAGCACAGATACGCAGTATTTT
TRBJ2-5 few TRBV20-1 TRBD2 CSAHLAGVETQYF TGCAGTGCCCACTTAGCGGGAGTGGAGACCCAGTACTTC
TRBJ2-4 NA TRBV2 TRBD2 CASSPRTSGRAFYKNIQYF TGTGCCAGCAGTCCCCGGACTAGCGGGAGGGCCTTTTACAAAAACATTCAGTACTTC
TRBJ1-6 NA TRBV7-7 NA CASSSGLGSPLHF TGTGCCAGCAGCTCGGGACTGGGATCACCCCTCCACTTT
TRBJ1-1 NA TRBV6-5 TRBD1 CASSSRTGRWDMNTEAFF TGTGCCAGCAGTTCGCGGACAGGGCGGTGGGACATGAACACTGAAGCTTTCTTT
TRBJ1-2 once TRBV7-8 TRBD1 CASRAGTGSGGYTF TGTGCCAGCAGAGCCGGGACAGGGAGTGGTGGCTACACCTTC
TRBJ2-1 NA TRBV19 TRBD2 CASSRGLAGGFSSYNEQFF TGTGCCAGTAGTAGAGGACTAGCGGGGGGCTTCAGCTCCTACAATGAGCAGTTCTTC
TRBJ2-3 few TRBV11-2 NA CASSSYVDTQYF TGTGCCAGCAGCTCATATGTGGATACGCAGTATTTT
TRBJ2-5 many TRBV5-1 NA CASSRGGGEETQYF TGCGCCAGCAGCAGGGGTGGCGGGGAAGAGACCCAGTACTTC
TRBJ2-1 NA TRBV24-1 TRBD2 CATSDLGAGGNSEQFF TGTGCCACCAGTGACTTAGGCGCGGGGGGGAACAGTGAGCAGTTCTTC
TRBJ1-1 few TRBV6-5 NA CASSYVMVVFGNTEAFF TGTGCCAGCAGTTATGTAATGGTGGTCTTTGGGAACACTGAAGCTTTCTTT
TRBJ2-3 NA TRBV29-1 NA CSVEKGVSDTQYF TGCAGCGTTGAGAAGGGGGTCTCAGATACGCAGTATTTT
TRBJ2-2 NA TRBV14 TRBD2 CASKAGGTNTGELFF TGTGCCAGCAAGGCGGGAGGGACGAACACCGGGGAGCTGTTTTTT
TRBJ2-5 few TRBV21-1 NA CASSKAGGLAGVEGSGETQYF TGTGCCAGCAGCAAAGCGGGGGGACTAGCGGGAGTGGAAGGGAGTGGAGAGACCCAGTACTTC
TRBJ1-2 few TRBV7-9 TRBD1 CASSPPGTATGILGYTF TGTGCCAGCAGCCCTCCCGGGACAGCGACCGGAATATTAGGCTACACCTTC
TRBJ1-2 once TRBV24-1 TRBD1 CATSQGAGYGYTF TGTGCCACCAGCCAGGGGGCCGGCTATGGCTACACCTTC
TRBJ2-3 NA TRBV5-1 NA CASSFIGGGTDTQYF TGCGCCAGCAGCTTCATTGGAGGAGGCACAGATACGCAGTATTTT
TRBJ2-3 NA TRBV4-2 TRBD2 CASSPRPAGGLGTDTQYF TGTGCCAGCAGCCCCAGGCCAGCGGGAGGGCTGGGCACAGATACGCAGTATTTT
TRBJ2-3 few TRBV4-1 TRBD2 CASSQETSGGPAHTDTQYF TGCGCCAGCAGCCAAGAGACTAGCGGGGGGCCGGCACACACAGATACGCAGTATTTT
TRBJ2-7 NA TRBV10-3 NA CAIERATRGVQYF TGTGCCATCGAGCGGGCAACAAGGGGGGTGCAGTACTTC
TRBJ2-5 few TRBV18 NA CASSPGVETQYF TGTGCCAGCTCACCTGGGGTGGAGACCCAGTACTTC
TRBJ1-2 NA TRBV19 NA CASSLVPDGRYGYTF TGTGCCAGTAGTTTGGTGCCGGATGGACGATATGGCTACACCTTC
TRBJ2-3 few TRBV12-3/TRBV12-4 NA CASNPYRTSTDTQYF TGTGCCAGCAACCCGTACAGAACGAGCACAGATACGCAGTATTTT
TRBJ2-1 few TRBV12-3/TRBV12-4 TRBD2 CASSLDSPGLAGGNEQFF TGTGCCAGCAGTCTAGACAGTCCGGGACTAGCGGGGGGAAATGAGCAGTTCTTC
TRBJ2-3 few TRBV5-1 TRBD1 CASSEGTVFKDTQYF TGCGCCAGCAGCGAGGGGACAGTTTTCAAAGATACGCAGTATTTT
TRBJ2-1 NA TRBV3-1 TRBD1 CASRQGWYNEQFF TGTGCCAGCAGACAGGGGTGGTACAATGAGCAGTTCTTC
TRBJ2-3 NA TRBV5-6 NA CASSPGQRADTQYF TGTGCCAGCAGCCCCGGACAGCGCGCAGATACGCAGTATTTT
TRBJ1-1 few TRBV4-1 NA CASSHTLTTTEAFF TGCGCCAGCAGCCACACACTTACAACCACTGAAGCTTTCTTT
TRBJ1-2 NA TRBV18 NA CASSPESLLANYGYTF TGTGCCAGCTCACCTGAGTCCTTACTAGCTAACTATGGCTACACCTTC
TRBJ2-2 few TRBV20-1 TRBD2 CSARIAGANTGELFF TGCAGTGCTAGAATAGCGGGGGCCAACACCGGGGAGCTGTTTTTT
TRBJ2-1 few TRBV4-1 NA CASSQEGGEERVRAQFF TGCGCCAGCAGCCAAGAAGGAGGGGAGGAACGGGTTCGTGCGCAGTTCTTC
TRBJ2-3 once TRBV4-1 TRBD1 CASSSTGTVSTDTQYF TGCGCCAGCAGCTCAACCGGGACAGTGAGCACAGATACGCAGTATTTT
TRBJ2-1 NA TRBV20-1 NA CSARASYSYNEQFF TGCAGTGCTAGGGCCTCTTACTCCTACAATGAGCAGTTCTTC
TRBJ1-4 NA TRBV2 NA CASRWVNEKLFF TGTGCCAGCAGATGGGTTAATGAAAAACTGTTTTTT
TRBJ2-7 once TRBV11-3 NA CASTLNLGGSGEQYF TGTGCCAGCACCCTAAACTTAGGGGGAAGTGGAGAGCAGTACTTC
TRBJ2-1 few TRBV20-1 NA CSARDWALGYEQFF TGCAGTGCTAGAGATTGGGCCCTGGGTTATGAGCAGTTCTTC
TRBJ1-4 few TRBV6-1 TRBD1 CASKPGQGFEKLFF TGTGCCAGCAAGCCGGGACAGGGGTTTGAAAAACTGTTTTTT
TRBJ2-5 few TRBV20-1 NA CSARARGAAKETQYF TGCAGTGCTAGAGCCCGAGGAGCGGCCAAAGAGACCCAGTACTTC
TRBJ2-7 few TRBV12-3/TRBV12-4 TRBD1 CASRPRTGTYEQYF TGTGCCAGCAGACCACGGACAGGGACCTACGAGCAGTACTTC
TRBJ2-6 few TRBV6-5 TRBD1 CASSYSGQGGANVLTF TGTGCCAGCAGTTACTCGGGACAGGGGGGGGCCAACGTCCTGACTTTC
TRBJ2-1 few TRBV11-1 TRBD2 CASSPRASGLAGSYNEQFF TGTGCCAGCAGCCCTAGGGCCTCGGGACTAGCGGGCTCCTACAATGAGCAGTTCTTC
TRBJ2-4 few TRBV20-1 NA CSVPSQGTANIQYF TGCAGTGTTCCCTCGCAGGGTACGGCGAACATTCAGTACTTC
TRBJ2-4 few TRBV12-3/TRBV12-4 TRBD1 CASTAAQGRGHKNIQYF TGTGCCAGCACCGCCGCACAGGGCAGGGGGCACAAAAACATTCAGTACTTC
TRBJ2-1 NA TRBV7-9 NA CASSSSGSNNEQFF TGTGCCAGCAGCTCCTCCGGGAGCAACAATGAGCAGTTCTTC
TRBJ2-7 few TRBV5-1 TRBD2 CASSLASGRYEQYF TGCGCCAGCAGCTTGGCTAGCGGGAGATACGAGCAGTACTTC
TRBJ2-5 NA TRBV12-3/TRBV12-4 TRBD2 CASIGTSGRDNRETQYF TGTGCCAGCATTGGGACTAGCGGGAGGGATAATCGCGAGACCCAGTACTTC
TRBJ2-1 NA TRBV7-9 TRBD2 CASSVGALSGRANEQFF TGTGCCAGCAGCGTAGGGGCTCTGAGCGGGAGAGCTAATGAGCAGTTCTTC
TRBJ2-1 NA TRBV6-2/TRBV6-3 TRBD1 CASSPDRGHYNEQFF TGTGCCAGCAGTCCAGACAGGGGGCACTACAATGAGCAGTTCTTC
TRBJ1-1 few TRBV11-2 NA CASSEKGWGNTEAFF TGTGCCAGCAGCGAGAAAGGATGGGGTAACACTGAAGCTTTCTTT
TRBJ2-1 few TRBV29-1 NA CSALLGDRPFYNEQFF TGCAGCGCGCTCCTTGGAGACAGACCATTCTACAATGAGCAGTTCTTC
TRBJ2-1 once TRBV20-1 TRBD2 CSASTERGGRYEQFF TGCAGTGCCTCCACGGAGCGGGGGGGTAGGTATGAGCAGTTCTTC
TRBJ2-1 NA TRBV3-1 NA CASSLQDINEQFF TGTGCCAGCAGCCTCCAGGACATCAATGAGCAGTTCTTC
TRBJ2-5 NA TRBV5-1 NA CASSQQGHPQETQYF TGCGCCAGCAGCCAACAGGGACACCCCCAAGAGACCCAGTACTTC
TRBJ1-1 few TRBV29-1 NA CSVVWGVAEAFF TGCAGCGTTGTCTGGGGGGTAGCTGAAGCTTTCTTT
TRBJ2-7 few TRBV12-3/TRBV12-4 NA CASSFGGIVQYF TGTGCCAGCAGTTTCGGCGGGATAGTGCAGTACTTC
TRBJ2-2 NA TRBV9 TRBD1 CASSPTGYGELFF TGTGCCAGCAGCCCGACAGGGTACGGGGAGCTGTTTTTT
TRBJ2-7 many TRBV12-3/TRBV12-4 NA CASSFSRDSYEQYF TGTGCCAGCAGTTTTTCCCGGGACTCCTACGAGCAGTACTTC
TRBJ2-1 NA TRBV29-1 TRBD2 CSVERVAGVPSSSYNEQFF TGCAGCGTTGAACGGGTAGCGGGAGTACCATCGAGCTCCTACAATGAGCAGTTCTTC
TRBJ2-1 few TRBV10-3 TRBD2 CASAEAGGSYNEQFF TGTGCCAGCGCCGAAGCGGGAGGCTCCTACAATGAGCAGTTCTTC